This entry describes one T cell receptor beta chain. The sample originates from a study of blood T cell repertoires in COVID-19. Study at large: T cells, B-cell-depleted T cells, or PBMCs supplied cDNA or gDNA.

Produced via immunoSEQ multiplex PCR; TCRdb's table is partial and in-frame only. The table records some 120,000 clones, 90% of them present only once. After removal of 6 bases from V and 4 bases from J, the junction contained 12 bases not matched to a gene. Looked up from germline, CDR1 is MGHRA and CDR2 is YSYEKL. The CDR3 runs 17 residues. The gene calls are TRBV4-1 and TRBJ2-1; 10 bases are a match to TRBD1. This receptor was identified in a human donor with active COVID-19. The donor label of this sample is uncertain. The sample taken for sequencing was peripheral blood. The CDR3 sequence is CASRRGFRDRGYNEQFF. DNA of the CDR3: TGCGCCAGCAGAAGGGGTTTCCGGGACAGGGGTTACAATGAGCAGTTCTTC.